The rows below give T cell receptor beta chains drawn from one sample of a study of T-cell memory formation after mild COVID-19. In TCRdb, the 5' RACE reads were re-called with MiXCR into one record per CDR3 protein. The table has 350,000 or so distinct CDR3 sequences, 20% to 25% seen once; the top ten hold roughly an eighth. Sequencing was performed on PBMCs or a T cell subset sorted from them (not recorded which). These receptors originate from an adult woman who had mild COVID-19 (a few samples of this study predate the infection). Cell type and time point are not known. CDR3s include the opening cysteine and the closing phenylalanine or tryptophan. A D gene is named only where the DNA matches it firmly. Some rows have no size entry. The others give once, few or many, or a class for an expanded clone.

14,TRBJ2-1,TRBV5-1,few,.,TGCGCCAGCAGCTTGGGGGTAGCGGACAATGAGCAGTTCTTC,CASSLGVADNEQFF
12,TRBJ2-2,TRBV2,many,.,TGTGCCAGCAGACTTCACACCGGGGAGCTGTTTTTT,CASRLHTGELFF
13,TRBJ2-3,TRBV6-1,few,.,TGTGCCAGTAAGAGACTGAACACAGATACGCAGTATTTT,CASKRLNTDTQYF
13,TRBJ2-5,TRBV5-6,.,TRBD1,TGTGCCTTTAATACCAGGGGGCAAGAGACCCAGTACTTC,CAFNTRGQETQYF
12,TRBJ2-7,TRBV6-1,.,TRBD2,TGTGCCAGCAGCCGCTGGGGGGGCGAGCAGTACTTC,CASSRWGGEQYF
16,TRBJ2-7,TRBV7-6,few,TRBD2,TGTGCCAGCAGCTTATTGGGGACTAGCGGATCCTACGAGCAGTACTTC,CASSLLGTSGSYEQYF
14,TRBJ1-1,TRBV13,.,TRBD1,TGTGCCAGCAGCTTCCGGGACAGGAACACTGAAGCTTTCTTT,CASSFRDRNTEAFF
14,TRBJ2-7,TRBV6-1,few,.,TGTGCCAGCAGTGAACTCCCGGCATCCTACGAGCAGTACTTC,CASSELPASYEQYF
14,TRBJ1-2,TRBV7-2,.,TRBD1,TGTGCCAGCAGCTCGAGGACAGGGGACTATGGCTACACCTTC,CASSSRTGDYGYTF
15,TRBJ2-1,TRBV7-9,few,.,TGTGCCAGCAGCTTAATTTCGGGGGGCTGGAATGAGCAGTTCTTC,CASSLISGGWNEQFF
16,TRBJ1-1,TRBV7-8,once,.,TGTGCCAGCAGCTTAGGAGTGCCAGCTGAGAACACTGAAGCTTTCTTT,CASSLGVPAENTEAFF
14,TRBJ1-2,TRBV5-5,few,TRBD1,TGTGCCAGCAGCCACGGACAGGGGACCTATGGCTACACCTTC,CASSHGQGTYGYTF
13,TRBJ2-7,TRBV20-1,.,TRBD2,TGCAGTGCTAGAGGACTAGCGGGAGCCGAGCAGTACTTC,CSARGLAGAEQYF
15,TRBJ1-5,TRBV7-2,.,.,TGTGCCAGCAGTAGGGCAGCAGGGGGCAATCAGCCCCAGCATTTT,CASSRAAGGNQPQHF
13,TRBJ1-3,TRBV29-1,few,.,TGCAGCGTGGGGACTATCTCTGGAAACACCATATATTTT,CSVGTISGNTIYF
14,TRBJ1-5,TRBV10-3,.,.,TGTGCCATCAGTGGCGGCAGTTTGAACCAGCCCCAGCATTTT,CAISGGSLNQPQHF
15,TRBJ2-2,TRBV12-3/TRBV12-4,few,.,TGTGCCAGCATTCAGGGAACGACCAACACCGGGGAGCTGTTTTTT,CASIQGTTNTGELFF
11,TRBJ1-2,TRBV7-9,.,.,TGTGCCAGCAGACGACAGGACGGCTACACCTTC,CASRRQDGYTF
13,TRBJ2-7,TRBV15,few,TRBD2,TGTGCCACCCGGGGGGGGGATCCCAACGAGCAGTACTTC,CATRGGDPNEQYF
16,TRBJ2-1,TRBV7-9,.,.,TGTGCCAGCAGCTTAGCAAGCGAGGCAGGAGGCGATGAGCAGTTCTTC,CASSLASEAGGDEQFF
15,TRBJ1-1,TRBV5-5,.,.,TGTGCCAGCAGCTTGGTTTCGCCCCTGGGCACTGAAGCTTTCTTT,CASSLVSPLGTEAFF
12,TRBJ2-7,TRBV3-1,.,.,TGTGCCAGCAGCCGAGGCCCCGACGAGCAGTACTTC,CASSRGPDEQYF
15,TRBJ2-7,TRBV4-1,few,TRBD1,TGCGCCAGCAGCGAAGCCGGGACAGGGGCTATCGAGCAGTACTTC,CASSEAGTGAIEQYF
16,TRBJ2-3,TRBV20-1,few,TRBD2,TGCAGTGCTAGAGATATCGGGGGGGGGCGTCAAGATACGCAGTATTTT,CSARDIGGGRQDTQYF
18,TRBJ2-1,TRBV7-2,few,TRBD2,TGTGCCAGCAGCTCCTACTACCCCGGGACTAGCCGGCTCAATGAGCAGTTCTTC,CASSSYYPGTSRLNEQFF
14,TRBJ1-4,TRBV5-5,few,TRBD1,TGTGCCAGCAGCTCCGGACAGGGGAATGAAAAACTGTTTTTT,CASSSGQGNEKLFF
13,TRBJ2-2,TRBV11-2,many,.,TGTGCCAGCAGTTACTCGAACACCGGGGAGCTGTTTTTT,CASSYSNTGELFF
13,TRBJ1-1,TRBV14,few,.,TGTGCCAGCAGCCAAGAAAGGAACACTGAAGCTTTCTTT,CASSQERNTEAFF
13,TRBJ2-1,TRBV4-3,few,.,TGCGCCAGCAGCCAAGATGTGGGGGGATCGCAGTTCTTC,CASSQDVGGSQFF
14,TRBJ2-2,TRBV24-1,few,TRBD2,TGTGCCACCAGGCGGGGGGGTGACACCGGGGAGCTGTTTTTT,CATRRGGDTGELFF
15,TRBJ1-1,TRBV7-6,few,TRBD1,TGTGCCAGCAGCTTTGGACAGGGGGCGAACACTGAAGCTTTCTTT,CASSFGQGANTEAFF
17,TRBJ2-2,TRBV4-2,few,.,TGTGCCAGCAGCCAAGATGGCGCTCCGGGACCCACCGGGGAGCTGTTTTTT,CASSQDGAPGPTGELFF
16,TRBJ2-2,TRBV7-2,few,TRBD2,TGTGCCAGCAGCTCGGGACTAGCGGGAGTCACGGGGGAGCTGTTTTTT,CASSSGLAGVTGELFF
14,TRBJ2-3,TRBV5-1,.,TRBD1,TGCGCCAGCAGCTTGGGATGGACAGGAGATACGCAGTATTTT,CASSLGWTGDTQYF
13,TRBJ2-2,TRBV10-3,few,.,TGTGCCATCAGTGAGTCCGCCCGCGGGGAGCTGTTTTTT,CAISESARGELFF
12,TRBJ2-3,TRBV12-3/TRBV12-4,many,.,TGTGCCAGCAGATCGAGCGGGGATACGCAGTATTTT,CASRSSGDTQYF
12,TRBJ2-1,TRBV20-1,few,.,TGCAGTGCCCCGACGCCTCACAATGAGCAGTTCTTC,CSAPTPHNEQFF
11,TRBJ1-2,TRBV12-3/TRBV12-4,many,.,TGTGCCAGCAGTTCGGGACTTGGCTACACCTTC,CASSSGLGYTF
13,TRBJ1-5,TRBV27,.,.,TGTGCCAGCAGTTTAGGGGTGCAATATCCCCAGCATTTT,CASSLGVQYPQHF
16,TRBJ2-7,TRBV5-1,.,TRBD2,TGCGCCAGCAGCTTGAACCCCCCGGCGGGGGAAGCCGAGCAGTACTTC,CASSLNPPAGEAEQYF
13,TRBJ2-4,TRBV2,many,.,TGTGCCAGCAGTCAAGGGGCCAAAAACATTCAGTACTTC,CASSQGAKNIQYF
18,TRBJ2-3,TRBV6-2/TRBV6-3,few,.,TGTGCCAGCAGTTACCCGTTACCGCTGCAAACTAGCACAGATACGCAGTATTTT,CASSYPLPLQTSTDTQYF
13,TRBJ1-5,TRBV12-3/TRBV12-4,many,.,TGTGCCAGCAGTTCCCAGATTAATCAGCCCCAGCATTTT,CASSSQINQPQHF
15,TRBJ1-1,TRBV5-1,.,TRBD1,TGCGCCAGCAGCCTTTGGACAGGGGTAAACACTGAAGCTTTCTTT,CASSLWTGVNTEAFF
16,TRBJ1-1,TRBV10-3,.,TRBD1,TGTGCCATCAGTGAAATTGGGACAGGGGGCTACACTGAAGCTTTCTTT,CAISEIGTGGYTEAFF
15,TRBJ1-5,TRBV20-1,many,.,TGCAGTGCTAGAGATCTTGGGGGTTCCAATCAGCCCCAGCATTTT,CSARDLGGSNQPQHF
18,TRBJ2-3,TRBV24-1,few,.,TGTGCCACCAGTGATTCCCCAGACAGGCGGGGGAGCACAGATACGCAGTATTTT,CATSDSPDRRGSTDTQYF
19,TRBJ2-3,TRBV2,many,TRBD2,TGTGCCAGCAGTGAAACTAGCGGGGGGTATCGTGCTAACACAGATACGCAGTATTTT,CASSETSGGYRANTDTQYF
14,TRBJ1-1,TRBV7-3,many,.,TGTGCCAGCAGCTTAGGGCCCGCGAACACTGAAGCTTTCTTT,CASSLGPANTEAFF
11,TRBJ2-2,TRBV29-1,once,.,TGCAGCGTTGAGGCTACCGGGGAGCTGTTTTTT,CSVEATGELFF
15,TRBJ1-6,TRBV7-9,.,.,TGTGCCAGCAGCTTAGCAACCGAGGGCGGTGGACCCCTCCACTTT,CASSLATEGGGPLHF
15,TRBJ2-1,TRBV6-5,few,TRBD2,TGTGCCACCGTTGGGCTAGCGGGGGTCTACAATGAGCAGTTCTTC,CATVGLAGVYNEQFF
14,TRBJ2-1,TRBV7-3,.,TRBD1,TGTGCCAGCAGCGCACCGGGACAGCGGAATGAGCAGTTCTTC,CASSAPGQRNEQFF
15,TRBJ2-4,TRBV24-1,few,.,TGTGCCACCAGTGACCTGACTCCCGGGGAGGACATTCAGTACTTC,CATSDLTPGEDIQYF
15,TRBJ2-5,TRBV24-1,few,.,TGTGCCACCTCGCGGACTGACAGGGAGGGAGCGGCCCAGTACTTC,CATSRTDREGAAQYF
16,TRBJ2-1,TRBV6-1,few,.,TGTGCCAGCAGTGAAGCGCTACAGATTCCTTACAATGAGCAGTTCTTC,CASSEALQIPYNEQFF
12,TRBJ2-7,TRBV5-6,.,.,TGTGCCAGCAGCGGCAGGGGTCCCGAGCAGTACTTC,CASSGRGPEQYF